This T cell receptor (beta chain) stems from a study of vaccination effects on CD4 cells after COVID-19. Across the whole study: At 16 days and one week before vaccination, two convalescent patients gave samples.

ViraFEST assay sequencing came after antigen-specific CD4+ T cells were expanded with viral peptide pools. Subsequent to a culture period of about ten days, CD4+ T cells were isolated. The individual was infected with SARS-CoV-2 between March and December 2020, as confirmed by PCR. After about 2 million PBMC were placed in each well, they were cultured with approximately 10 IU/ml IL-2 and roughly 10 ug/ml peptides. At days 3 and 7, half of the medium was exchanged for IL-2 medium. Study results and caveats: Marked clonal contraction of infection- and vaccine-induced clones was seen late after vaccination.

Clones were read by immunoSEQ multiplex PCR, and TCRdb kept only the in-frame ones, dropping some. Among tens of thousands of clones listed, less than 85% were seen once. Trimming left V 8 bases short and J 0 bases short, with 10 bases between. CDR1 and CDR2 from the germline V gene are SNHLY and FYNNEI. This CDR3 has 13 residues. Worth noting for this clone: The target antigen is unknown.

The material sequenced was CD4+ T cells from PBMCs cultured with SARS-CoV-2 spike peptides, taken before COVID-19 vaccination. The clonotype originates from a human donor who had a prior SARS-CoV-2 infection. This chain uses TRBV2 with TRBJ2-5, with unresolved D. The CDR3 DNA is TGTGCCAGCTGCCTTCTCTACCAAGAGACCCAGTACTTC. It codes for CASCLLYQETQYF.